A single sample is the source of the 14 T cell receptor beta chains below, sequenced in a study of blood T cell repertoires in COVID-19. TCRdb keeps only in-frame clones here, not all; method: immunoSEQ multiplex PCR. The sample shows more than 95,000 clones, around 80% of them seen only once. The sample comprised peripheral blood. The receptors here all came from a man aged 55 to 69 with acute or convalescent COVID-19.

This sequence joins TRBV9 and TRBJ2-7, with 12 nucleotides matching TRBD2. Unmatched junction bases numbered 6, after V lost 3 bases and J lost 2 bases. This CDR3 has 16 amino acids. Per germline, CDR1 SGDLS and CDR2 YYNGEE. The CDR3 here is CASSAYGTSGPYEQYF. The DNA of the CDR3 is TGTGCCAGCAGCGCCTACGGGACTAGCGGGCCCTACGAGCAGTACTTC.

The chain joins TRBV18 to TRBJ2-7, with 7 bases aligning to TRBD2. Losses at the gene ends were 3 bases for V and 6 bases for J; bases not matched to a gene: 5. The CDR3 is made up of 13 amino acids. Germline CDR1 is KGHSH and CDR2 is LQKENI. CDR3 amino acids: CASSPAGAAEQYV. The CDR3 DNA is TGTGCCAGCTCACCGGCGGGAGCGGCCGAGCAGTACGTC.

This chain connects TRBV19 to TRBJ1-1; D gene uncertain. Trimming removed 9 bases at V and 1 base at J, with 9 bases between. CDR1 LNHDA and CDR2 SQIVND come from the germline V gene (reference sequence). There are 12 residues in the CDR3. CDR3 loop: CASGRGNTEAFF. The DNA of the CDR3 is TGTGCCAGCGGCCGGGGGAACACTGAAGCTTTCTTT.

The chain uses TRBV3-1 (or the pseudogene TRBV3-2) and TRBJ2-4; TRBD2 agrees at 12 bases. Germline V gene data show CDR1 as LGHDT and CDR2 as YNNKEL (reference sequence). J gave up 5 bases and V 4 bases, and 9 bases lay outside the gene matches. The CDR3 extends over 17 amino acids. CDR3 in amino acids: CASSPTSGRSWENIQYF. The CDR3 bases are TGTGCCAGCAGCCCTACTAGCGGGAGGAGTTGGGAAAACATTCAGTACTTC.

The chain recombines TRBV5-6 with TRBJ1-2; 10 nucleotides agree with TRBD1. The CDR3 is 14 amino acids. The germline CDR1 and CDR2 sequences are SGHDT and YYEEEE. V dropped 2 bases and J dropped 6; count of bases not matched to a gene: 4. As DNA, the CDR3 is TGTGCCAGCAGCTTCCTGGACAGGGGGAATGGCTACACCTTC. Translating gives CASSFLDRGNGYTF.

The V gene is TRBV30, the J gene TRBJ1-2; TRBD1 agrees at 9 bases. CDR3 length equals 14 residues. Germline V CDR1 and CDR2: GTSNPN, SVGIG (reference sequence). V trimming: 2 bases; J trimming: 5 bases; junction bases outside the gene matches: 6. CDR3 loop: CAWSQNRGQYGYTF. CDR3 DNA sequence: TGTGCCTGGAGTCAAAACAGGGGGCAGTATGGCTACACCTTC.

V is TRBV21-1 and J is TRBJ2-1; the table's D call TRBD2 went unverified against the DNA. TRBV21-1 is described as a pseudogene. The CDR3 sequence is 16 residues long. CDR3 region: CASSNAPAGDIDEQFF. The CDR3 coding sequence is TGTGCCAGCAGCAATGCCCCAGCGGGAGACATCGATGAGCAGTTCTTC.

V and J are TRBV10-3 and TRBJ2-7; TRBD2 aligns across 10 bases. Germline V gene sequence: CDR1 ENHRY, CDR2 SYGVKD. Trimming cost V 4 bases and J 2 bases; bases outside gene matches: 5. CDR3 length equals 15 residues. The CDR3 loop reads CAISGGTSATYEQYF. CDR3 sequence (DNA): TGTGCCATCAGTGGGGGGACTAGCGCGACCTACGAGCAGTACTTC.

In this sample, this clone turned up once. The gene calls are TRBV19 and TRBJ2-2; a weak D match, TRBD2 (6 bases). Germline assignment: CDR1 LNHDA and CDR2 SQIVND (reference sequence). CDR3 size: 15 residues. DNA for the CDR3: TGTGCAGCATTCGGGAGACCCGCTAACACCGGGGAGCTGTTTTTT. Amino acid sequence: CAAFGRPANTGELFF.

The CDR3 reads CATSAREGPGTGELFF. CDR3 bases: TGTGCCACCAGTGCGAGGGAGGGCCCGGGGACCGGGGAGCTGTTTTTT. This rearrangement joins TRBV24-1 to TRBJ2-2, with 7 nucleotides matching TRBD2. Trimming took 5 bases from V and 5 from J; bases not matched to a gene: 10. This CDR3 spans 16 amino acids. The V gene's germline CDR1 is KGHDR and CDR2 SFDVKD.

CDR3 sequence: CASSDNRVEQPQHF. The CDR3 DNA reads as TGTGCCAGCAGCGACAACAGGGTGGAACAGCCCCAGCATTTT. V usage is TRBV7-2 and J usage is TRBJ1-5, with a possible D match to TRBD1 (6 bases). Germline CDR1 and CDR2: SGHTA and FQGNSA. V lost 5 bases, J lost 7 bases, and 15 bases lay in between. The CDR3 covers 14 residues.

V usage is TRBV18 and J usage is TRBJ1-2, with D unresolved. V gave up 1 base and J gave up 4 bases, with 13 bases separating them. This CDR3 has 15 amino acids. Per germline, CDR1 KGHSH and CDR2 LQKENI. The CDR3 is CASSPREGGSYGYTF. In DNA, the CDR3 is TGTGCCAGCTCACCACGAGAGGGAGGAAGCTATGGCTACACCTTC.

A few counts support this clone. The chain recombines TRBV19 with TRBJ1-6; a weak D match, TRBD1 (6 bases). CDR1 and CDR2 from the germline V gene are LNHDA and SQIVND (reference sequence). Trimming stripped 8 bases from V and 7 bases from J, with 12 bases between. This CDR3 contains 13 residues. CDR3 region: CASQDRLNSPLHF. In nucleotides, the CDR3 is TGTGCCAGTCAAGACAGGCTAAATTCACCCCTCCACTTT.

This clone has only a few counts. The genes are TRBV29-1 and TRBJ1-2; tentatively, D is TRBD1 (5 bases). V dropped 4 bases and J dropped 2 bases, with 11 bases sitting between them. The CDR3 contains 13 residues. CDR1 SQVTM and CDR2 ANQGSEA come from the germline V gene. The CDR3 region is CSVVPGRNYGYTF. The CDR3 nucleotides are TGCAGCGTTGTCCCAGGGAGGAACTATGGCTACACCTTC.